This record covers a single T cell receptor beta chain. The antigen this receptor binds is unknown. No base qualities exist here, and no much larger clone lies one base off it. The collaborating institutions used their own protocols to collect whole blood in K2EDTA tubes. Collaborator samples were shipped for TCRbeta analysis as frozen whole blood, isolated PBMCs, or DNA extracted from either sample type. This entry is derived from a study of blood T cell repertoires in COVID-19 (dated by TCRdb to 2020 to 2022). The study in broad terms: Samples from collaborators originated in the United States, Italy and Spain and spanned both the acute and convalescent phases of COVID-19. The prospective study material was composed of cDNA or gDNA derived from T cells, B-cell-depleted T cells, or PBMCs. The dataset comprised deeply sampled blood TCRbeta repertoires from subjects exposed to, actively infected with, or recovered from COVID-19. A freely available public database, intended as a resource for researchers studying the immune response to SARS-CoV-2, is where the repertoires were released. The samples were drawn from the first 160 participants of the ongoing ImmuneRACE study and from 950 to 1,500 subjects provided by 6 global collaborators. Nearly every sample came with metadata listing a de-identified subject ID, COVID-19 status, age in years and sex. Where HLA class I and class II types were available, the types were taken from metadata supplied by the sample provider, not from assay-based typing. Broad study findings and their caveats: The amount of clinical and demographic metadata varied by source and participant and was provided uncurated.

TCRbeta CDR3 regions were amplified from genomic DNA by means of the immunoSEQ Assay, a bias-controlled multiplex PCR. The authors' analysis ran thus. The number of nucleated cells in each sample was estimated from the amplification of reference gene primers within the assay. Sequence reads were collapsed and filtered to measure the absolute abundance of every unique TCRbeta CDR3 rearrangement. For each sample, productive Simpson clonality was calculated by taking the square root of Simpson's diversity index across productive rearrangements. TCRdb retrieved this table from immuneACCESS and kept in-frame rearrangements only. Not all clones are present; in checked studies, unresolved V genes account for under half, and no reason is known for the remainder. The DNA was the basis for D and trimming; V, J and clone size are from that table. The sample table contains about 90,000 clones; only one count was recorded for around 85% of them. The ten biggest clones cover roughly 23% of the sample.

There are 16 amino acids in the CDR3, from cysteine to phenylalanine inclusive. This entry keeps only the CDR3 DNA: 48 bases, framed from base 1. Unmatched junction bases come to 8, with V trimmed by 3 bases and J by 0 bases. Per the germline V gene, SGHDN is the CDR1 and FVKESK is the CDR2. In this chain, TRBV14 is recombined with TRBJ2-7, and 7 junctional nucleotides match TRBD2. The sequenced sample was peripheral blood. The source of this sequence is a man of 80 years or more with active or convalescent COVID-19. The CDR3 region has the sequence CASSQMSGASSYEQYF. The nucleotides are TGTGCCAGCAGCCAGATGAGCGGGGCTAGCTCCTACGAGCAGTACTTC.